The following is a T cell receptor beta chain sequence with its context. Its antigen remains undetermined. Within one base of it there is no much larger clone, and no base qualities were kept. Participants in the prospective study were enrolled through a virtual design, were aged roughly 18 to 95 years, and lived in about two dozen United States geographic areas. Cohort assignment in the prospective study relied on participant-reported clinical history from a screening survey and a study questionnaire. Recovered participants in ImmuneRACE Cohort 3 were defined by two consecutive negative NP/OP PCR tests, clearance by a healthcare professional, or resolution of symptoms. In the prospective study, whole blood, serum and a nasopharyngeal or oropharyngeal swab were collected from each participant by mobile phlebotomists. Over a roughly 2-month period, participants in the prospective study had the option of providing additional blood draws and questionnaires. Before DNA extraction, blood samples from the prospective study were shipped at room temperature or frozen.

V sheds 9 bases and J sheds 9 bases, leaving 15 bases between their ends. The CDR3 covers 12 residues, taking in both the cysteine and the phenylalanine. Of the read, only the CDR3 DNA is kept; its 36 bases are in frame from base 1. Looking up the germline V gene (reference sequence) yields CDR1 LNHDA and CDR2 SQIVND. This sample was included in a study of blood T cell repertoires in COVID-19 (dated by TCRdb to the early 2020s). For the wider study: Collaborator samples came from the United States, Italy and Spain and covered acute and convalescent phases of COVID-19. The material from the prospective study consisted of cDNA or gDNA derived from T cells, B-cell-depleted T cells, or PBMCs. The repertoires were released in a freely available public database intended as a resource for research on the immune response to SARS-CoV-2. Sample metadata almost always included a de-identified subject ID, COVID-19 status, age in years and sex. Where available, HLA class I and class II types were obtained from metadata supplied by the sample provider rather than from assay-based typing. The dataset comprised deeply sampled blood TCRbeta repertoires from subjects exposed to, actively infected with, or recovered from COVID-19. The samples were drawn from the first 160 participants of the ongoing ImmuneRACE study and from more than 1,000 subjects provided by 6 global collaborators.

TCRbeta CDR3 regions were amplified from genomic DNA using the immunoSEQ Assay, a bias-controlled multiplex PCR. The original pipeline was this. The number of nucleated cells in each sample was estimated from the amplification of reference gene primers within the assay. Sequence reads were collapsed and filtered to measure the absolute abundance of every unique TCRbeta CDR3 rearrangement. Productive Simpson clonality was computed per sample as the square root of Simpson's diversity index over productive rearrangements. Sourced from immuneACCESS, this table was stored by TCRdb with only in-frame sequences that have V and J called. A share of the clones is absent; for the studies checked, an unresolved V gene accounts for under half, and the remainder has no known explanation. V and J calls and clone size are copied from that table; D and trimming were computed from the DNA. Present in this sample are about 370,000 clones, 85% to 90% of which were seen just once. 0.95% to 1.1% of the sample is taken by the ten largest.

Here is what the overall study found, with its caveats: How much clinical and demographic metadata was included differed by source and by participant, and the metadata was provided uncurated.

Sequencing input: PBMCs or T cells enriched from blood (not recorded which). The receptor was isolated from a young man who had recovered from COVID-19. Recombination linked TRBV19 to TRBJ2-1, with no D gene named confidently. Read as DNA, the sequence is TGTGCCAGAAGAGATACGCGATTTGAGCAGTTCTTC. It translates to CARRDTRFEQFF. Outside the CDR3, residues come from the reference TRBV19 and TRBJ2-1 proteins, so the full variable domain is: DGGITQSPKYLFRKEGQNVTLSCEQNLNHDAMYWYRQDPGQGLRLIYYSQIVNDFQKGDIAEGYSVSREKKESFPLTVTSAQKNPTAFYLCARRDTRFEQFFGPGTRLTVL.